This entry lists 28 T cell receptor beta chains sequenced from one sample in a study of CD8+CD57+ T cells in acquired aplastic anemia. Genomic DNA provided the template from which TCR beta VDJ and CDR3 profiles were obtained. TCRdb analysed the reads with MiXCR anew, one entry per CDR3 protein. The sample lists 95,000 to 120,000 distinct CDR3 sequences; 40% to 60% were seen once. Sequencing was done on a sample of sorted CD4+, CD8+, or CD8+CD57+ T cells (not recorded which) from PBMCs. Every receptor here comes from a human donor in good health, serving as a control.

This rearrangement joins TRBV24-1 to TRBJ2-1; D remains ambiguous. The CDR3 runs to 12 residues. V shed 0 bases and J shed 7 bases, with 3 bases lying between them. CDR1 is KGHDR and CDR2 is SFDVKD in the germline V gene. CDR3 sequence reads: CATSDLVNEQFF. The DNA of the CDR3 is TGTGCCACCAGTGATTTGGTGAATGAGCAGTTCTTC.

To note about this clonotype: Being one base from a much bigger clone, this may be a read error. This chain connects TRBV12-3 or TRBV12-4 to TRBJ1-1, with no clear D. The CDR3 is made up of 14 amino acids. V lost 3 bases to trimming and J lost 1 base, with 9 bases between them. CDR3 in amino acids: CASSFSARNTEAFF. CDR3 nucleotide sequence: TGTGCCAGCAGTTTTTCGGCCCGGAACACTGAAGCTTTCTTT.

This rearrangement joins TRBV9 to TRBJ2-7, with a tentative D call TRBD2 (5 bases). Germline lookup yields CDR1 SGDLS and CDR2 YYNGEE. V was trimmed by 1 base and J by 2 bases, leaving 7 bases between them. This CDR3 is built from 13 residues. This CDR3 is CASSVSGTYEQYF. The DNA for the CDR3 is TGTGCCAGCAGCGTAAGCGGAACCTACGAGCAGTACTTC.

V is TRBV15 and J is TRBJ1-6; the D gene is possibly TRBD1 (5 bases). In germline, CDR1 is LNHNV, CDR2 YYDKDF (reference sequence). This CDR3 comprises 14 residues. V lost 1 base, J lost 7 bases, and 8 bases lay in between. The CDR3 coding sequence is TGTGCCACCAGCAGAGTGGGGGGGAATTCACCCCTCCACTTT. Amino acids: CATSRVGGNSPLHF.

In nucleotides, the CDR3 is TGCGCCAGCAGCCTTATTCTAGCGGGGGATGCCGGGGAGCTGTTTTTT. Protein: CASSLILAGDAGELFF. The chain combines TRBV4-1 with TRBJ2-2; 10 bases map to TRBD2. The J segment lost 6 bases and the V segment lost 4 bases, leaving 8 bases of the junction unmatched. Germline V gene lookup returns CDR1 MGHRA and CDR2 YSYEKL. This CDR3 is built from 16 residues.

This clonotype was recorded many times. This chain links TRBV2 with TRBJ2-3; D is perhaps TRBD2 (6 bases). This CDR3 is built from 15 residues. CDR1 and CDR2 (germline): SNHLY, FYNNEI. V lost 6 bases and J lost 0, with 13 bases in between. The CDR3: CASSPDGGSTDTQYF. The CDR3 DNA is TGTGCCAGCAGCCCGGACGGAGGGAGCACAGATACGCAGTATTTT.

The chain has TRBV12-3 or TRBV12-4 and TRBJ1-6, with D hard to call. The CDR3 extends over 14 amino acids. Between the trimmed V and J ends, which lost 6 bases and 3 bases, there was a span of 9 bases. The CDR3 loop is CASRDLSYNSPLHF. Here the CDR3 DNA reads TGTGCCAGCAGAGACCTAAGCTATAATTCACCCCTCCACTTT.

This clonotype was picked up a small number of times. V is TRBV6-2 or TRBV6-3 and J is TRBJ2-3; 8 nucleotides match TRBD1. The germline CDR1 and CDR2 sequences are MNHEY and SVGEGT. This CDR3 comprises 16 residues. V shed 5 bases, J shed 3 bases, and the junction held 10 bases outside the gene matches. In DNA form, the CDR3 reads TGTGCCAGCAGTCTTTCGGGACAGGTGATAACAGATACGCAGTATTTT. Translated: CASSLSGQVITDTQYF.

This clonotype was detected a few times. The chain is built from TRBV27 and TRBJ1-1, with D hard to call. Germline loops: CDR1 MNHEY, CDR2 SMNVEV (reference sequence). The V end was cut by 0 bases, the J end by 7 bases, with 15 bases between. This CDR3 contains 15 residues. CDR3 region: CASSLSILGGGEAFF. The DNA of the CDR3 is TGTGCCAGCAGTTTATCAATTCTTGGAGGAGGTGAAGCTTTCTTT.

V usage is TRBV9 and J usage is TRBJ1-2; TRBD1 matches 9 bases. Germline-derived CDR1 and CDR2 are SGDLS and YYNGEE. J was trimmed by 6 bases and V by 4 bases; bases with no gene match: 13. The CDR3 has 16 residues. In nucleotides, the CDR3 is TGTGCCAGCAGCCCGACCGGGACAGGGTTTAAAGATGGCTACACCTTC. Translation gives CASSPTGTGFKDGYTF.

The chain couples TRBV24-1 to TRBJ2-3, with D perhaps TRBD2 (5 bases). Germline CDR1 is KGHDR and CDR2 is SFDVKD. The germline V and J ends were trimmed by 5 bases and 6 bases, with 14 bases remaining between them. The CDR3 loop spans 14 amino acids. CDR3 region: CATSATGIVDTQYF. The CDR3 DNA is TGTGCCACCAGTGCAACGGGGATTGTGGATACGCAGTATTTT.

The CDR3 sequence: CSARLGTAGYTF. The CDR3 nucleotides are TGCAGTGCTAGACTGGGGACAGCTGGCTACACCTTC. The V call is TRBV20-1, the J call TRBJ1-2; 7 bases are a match to TRBD1. V lost 2 bases and J lost 7; bases outside the gene matches: 4. Germline CDR1 reads DFQATT; CDR2 reads SNEGSKA (reference sequence). The CDR3 is made up of 12 amino acids.

The V call is TRBV20-1, the J call TRBJ1-3; 8 nucleotides match TRBD1. The CDR3 consists of 15 residues. CDR1 and CDR2 from the germline V gene are DFQATT and SNEGSKA (reference sequence). The ends lost 6 bases at V and 0 bases at J; junction bases unmatched: 7. For the CDR3, the DNA is TGCAGTGCGAGGACAGGGTTAAGCTCTGGAAACACCATATATTTT. Protein sequence: CSARTGLSSGNTIYF.

This clonotype was counted at least ten times. This rearrangement joins TRBV20-1 to TRBJ1-2; the D gene is possibly TRBD1 (5 bases). Germline values: CDR1 DFQATT, CDR2 SNEGSKA (reference sequence). Deletions cut 5 bases from V and 3 bases from J, with 19 bases between. The CDR3 totals 15 residues. CDR3 loop: CSAPISQGSDYGYTF. The CDR3 DNA follows: TGCAGTGCTCCTATTTCCCAGGGCTCGGACTATGGCTACACCTTC.

About this clonotype: One junction end disagrees with the germline gene, perhaps due to a read error. The chain has TRBV29-1 and TRBJ2-6; 8 positions match TRBD1. Per the germline V gene, CDR1 is SQVTM and CDR2 is ANQGSEA. The CDR3 length is 16 residues. CDR3 sequence reads: CSAQGAPSSGASVLTF. CDR3 sequence (DNA): TGCAGCGCGCAGGGGGCTCCCTCCTCTGGGGCCAGCGTCCTGACCTTC.

Worth noting for this clonotype: A much larger clonotype is one base distant, so this may be a read error. This rearrangement joins TRBV4-1 to TRBJ2-5; possibly TRBD1 for D (7 bases). The CDR3 is made up of 14 amino acids. The germline V gene encodes CDR1 MGHRA and CDR2 YSYEKL. CDR3 loop: CASSQKQGGETRYF. CDR3 nucleotides: TGCGCCAGCAGCCAAAAGCAGGGGGGAGAGACCCGGTACTTC.

This clonotype was counted a single time. The gene calls are TRBV27 and TRBJ1-5; possibly TRBD1 for D (6 bases). CDR3 size: 16 residues. CDR1 and CDR2 (germline): MNHEY, SMNVEV (reference sequence). V dropped 7 bases and J dropped 1 base, with 17 bases sitting between them. The CDR3 reads CASTNVRGGSNQPQHF. As DNA, the CDR3 is TGTGCCAGCACCAACGTCAGGGGCGGCAGCAATCAGCCCCAGCATTTT.

This clonotype was found many times. This rearrangement joins TRBV19 to TRBJ2-1; 11 nucleotides align to TRBD2. Germline loops: CDR1 LNHDA, CDR2 SQIVND (reference sequence). The CDR3 consists of 16 residues. V shed 6 bases, J shed 0 bases, and the junction held 4 bases outside the gene matches. CDR3 sequence reads: CASSLSGGASYNEQFF. For the CDR3, the DNA is TGTGCCAGTAGCCTTAGCGGGGGGGCCTCCTACAATGAGCAGTTCTTC. Using reference TRBV19 and TRBJ2-1 for the parts outside the CDR3, the full variable domain is DGGITQSPKYLFRKEGQNVTLSCEQNLNHDAMYWYRQDPGQGLRLIYYSQIVNDFQKGDIAEGYSVSREKKESFPLTVTSAQKNPTAFYLCASSLSGGASYNEQFFGPGTRLTVL.

There are a few counts of this clonotype. Possible read error: a much larger clone is one base away. The CDR3 sequence is CPSSLGGGLYEQYF. As DNA, the CDR3 is TGTCCCAGCAGCTTAGGCGGGGGGCTCTACGAGCAGTACTTC. This sequence joins TRBV11-2 and TRBJ2-7; 8 bases align to TRBD2. Germline V gives CDR1 SGHAT, CDR2 FQNNGV. The CDR3 is 14 residues long.

By share, this clonotype counts as medium-sized. The V gene is TRBV15, the J gene TRBJ1-6, with D unclear. Germline-derived CDR1 and CDR2 are LNHNV and YYDKDF (reference sequence). The CDR3 is 14 residues long. Trimming shortened V by 2 bases and J by 7 bases, and 9 bases separated the two germline ends. The CDR3: CATSRSGLNSPLHF. DNA for the CDR3: TGTGCCACCAGCAGATCGGGCCTCAATTCACCCCTCCACTTT. Based on the CDR3 plus reference TRBV15 and TRBJ1-6, the full variable domain is DAMVIQNPRYQVTQFGKPVTLSCSQTLNHNVMYWYQQKSSQAPKLLFHYYDKDFNNEADTPDNFQSRRPNTSFCFLDIRSPGLGDTAMYLCATSRSGLNSPLHFGNGTRLTVT.

This clonotype was detected only a few times. The chain employs TRBV25-1 and TRBJ2-7; TRBD1 matches at 9 bases. Germline lookup yields CDR1 MGHDK and CDR2 SYGVNS. There are 16 residues in the CDR3. V lost 11 bases, J lost 4 bases, and 18 bases stayed unmatched. DNA of the CDR3: TGTGCCGGCGGTGGCAGACAGGGGGTACTATTTTACGAGCAGTACTTC. Translated, it gives CAGGGRQGVLFYEQYF.

This clonotype was counted at least ten times. For the CDR3, the DNA is TGTGCCAGCAGCCCAGCGTTAGGGTGGGAGCAGTACTTC. Protein product: CASSPALGWEQYF. This sequence joins TRBV9 and TRBJ2-7; D remains unclear. CDR3 length equals 13 residues. Germline lookup yields CDR1 SGDLS and CDR2 YYNGEE. V lost 4 bases and J lost 7, with 15 bases in between.

In this sample, this clonotype turned up many times. The CDR3 nucleotides are TGTGCCAGCAGCGTAGGGGCTAGCGGGGCCCTGAGAGAGACCCAGTACTTC. Its protein product is CASSVGASGALRETQYF. The V gene is TRBV9, the J gene TRBJ2-5; 9 nucleotides align to TRBD2. The CDR3 is made up of 17 amino acids. The V gene end was trimmed by 0 bases and the J gene end by 4 bases; junction bases not matched to a gene: 10. The germline V gene has CDR1 SGDLS and CDR2 YYNGEE.

This clonotype showed up many times. The chain joins TRBV12-3 or TRBV12-4 to TRBJ2-7; the D gene is possibly TRBD2 (6 bases). This CDR3 has 14 residues. Trimming took 0 bases from V and 6 from J, leaving 12 bases between them. The CDR3 nucleotides read TGTGCCAGCAGTTTAGCACTGACTAGTCGCGAGCAGTACTTC. Amino acids: CASSLALTSREQYF.

This clonotype has only one observation. This rearrangement joins TRBV5-6 to TRBJ2-7; D is uncertain. Germline assignment: CDR1 SGHDT and CDR2 YYEEEE. The CDR3 extends over 16 amino acids. V lost 4 bases and J lost 2, with 19 bases in between. CDR3 nucleotide sequence: TGTGCCAGCAGCCCACGAGGTAGAAGTGGTACCTACGAGCAGTACTTC. It codes for CASSPRGRSGTYEQYF.

CDR3 coding DNA: TGTGCCAGCATAGGCGGGGGCAAGAATGAGCAGTTCTTC. Its protein product is CASIGGGKNEQFF. V is TRBV12-3 or TRBV12-4 and J is TRBJ2-1; the D gene is possibly TRBD2 (7 bases). The CDR3 runs 13 residues. With 7 bases removed from V and 7 bases from J, the gap between germline ends came to 14 bases.

The genes are TRBV30 and TRBJ1-2; no reliable D call. The CDR3 length is 16 residues. With 1 base removed from V and 3 bases from J, the gap between germline ends came to 18 bases. Germline V lookup: CDR1 GTSNPN, CDR2 SVGIG (reference sequence). This chain's CDR3 is CAWSGPEWAGYYGYTF. The CDR3, as DNA: TGTGCCTGGAGTGGACCGGAATGGGCCGGCTACTATGGCTACACCTTC.

The chain carries TRBV7-3 and TRBJ2-7; D is possibly TRBD1 (6 bases). In germline, CDR1 is SGHTA, CDR2 FQGTGA. Trimming cost V 3 bases and J 0 bases, with 9 bases left between them. There are 14 residues in the CDR3. CDR3 loop: CASSFSRGSYEQYF. The CDR3 region has the DNA TGTGCCAGCAGCTTCTCCAGGGGCTCCTACGAGCAGTACTTC.